What follows is one T cell receptor (beta chain) and its context. Trimming shortened V by 4 bases and J by 0 bases, and 11 bases separated the two germline ends. Germline CDR1 is SGDLS and CDR2 is YYNGEE. The CDR3 extends over 15 amino acids. Original processing notes: How many nucleated cells were present was estimated from reference gene primer amplification. Using immunoSEQ multiplex PCR, the repertoire was profiled, and TCRdb retains in-frame clones only, with some absent. That table is the source of V, J and clone size, and D and trimming were worked out from the DNA. The sample contains fewer than 80,000 clones, 75% to 90% of which appear only once. This entry belongs to a study of blood T cell repertoires in COVID-19. Whole-study context: Some COVID-19 samples were acute and others convalescent; all came from the United States, Italy and Spain. PBMCs, B-cell-depleted T cells, or T cells provided the cDNA or gDNA that made up the material.

Source material: peripheral blood. The chain recombines TRBV9 with TRBJ2-1; D perhaps matches TRBD1 (5 bases). The receptor's source is a woman in her forties or fifties with active COVID-19. CDR3 nucleotide sequence: TGTGCCAGCAGCTCGGACATACGCTCCTACAATGAGCAGTTCTTC. Its protein is CASSSDIRSYNEQFF.